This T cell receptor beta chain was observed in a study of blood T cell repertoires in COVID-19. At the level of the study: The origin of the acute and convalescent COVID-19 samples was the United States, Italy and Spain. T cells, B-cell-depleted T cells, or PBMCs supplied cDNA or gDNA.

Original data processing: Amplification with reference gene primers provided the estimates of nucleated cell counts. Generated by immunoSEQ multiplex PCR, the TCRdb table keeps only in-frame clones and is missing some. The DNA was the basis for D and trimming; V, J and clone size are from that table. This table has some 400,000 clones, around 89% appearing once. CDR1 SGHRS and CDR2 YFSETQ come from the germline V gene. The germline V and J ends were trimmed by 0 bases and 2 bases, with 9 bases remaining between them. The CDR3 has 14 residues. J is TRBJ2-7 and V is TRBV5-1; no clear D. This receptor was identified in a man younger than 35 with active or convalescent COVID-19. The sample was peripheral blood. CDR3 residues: CASSLVTATYEQYF. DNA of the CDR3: TGCGCCAGCAGCTTGGTCACAGCCACCTACGAGCAGTACTTC.